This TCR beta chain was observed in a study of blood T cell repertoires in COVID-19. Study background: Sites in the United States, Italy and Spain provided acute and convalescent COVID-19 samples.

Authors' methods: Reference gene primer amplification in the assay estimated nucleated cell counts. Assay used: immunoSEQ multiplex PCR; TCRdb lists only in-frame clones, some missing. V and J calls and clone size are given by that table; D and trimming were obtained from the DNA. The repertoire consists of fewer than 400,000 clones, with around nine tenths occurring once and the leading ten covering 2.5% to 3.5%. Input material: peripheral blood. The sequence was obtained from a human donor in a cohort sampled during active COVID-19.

The CDR3 coding sequence is TGTGCCAGCAGCAGGACTAGCGGGGTCCAAGAGACCCAGTACTTC. Protein: CASSRTSGVQETQYF. The chain is built from TRBV5-4 and TRBJ2-5; 12 bases map to TRBD2. The CDR3 spans 15 residues. The germline CDR1 and CDR2 sequences are SGHNT and YYREEE (reference sequence). With 4 bases clipped from V and 1 base from J, the junction kept 2 bases outside the gene matches.